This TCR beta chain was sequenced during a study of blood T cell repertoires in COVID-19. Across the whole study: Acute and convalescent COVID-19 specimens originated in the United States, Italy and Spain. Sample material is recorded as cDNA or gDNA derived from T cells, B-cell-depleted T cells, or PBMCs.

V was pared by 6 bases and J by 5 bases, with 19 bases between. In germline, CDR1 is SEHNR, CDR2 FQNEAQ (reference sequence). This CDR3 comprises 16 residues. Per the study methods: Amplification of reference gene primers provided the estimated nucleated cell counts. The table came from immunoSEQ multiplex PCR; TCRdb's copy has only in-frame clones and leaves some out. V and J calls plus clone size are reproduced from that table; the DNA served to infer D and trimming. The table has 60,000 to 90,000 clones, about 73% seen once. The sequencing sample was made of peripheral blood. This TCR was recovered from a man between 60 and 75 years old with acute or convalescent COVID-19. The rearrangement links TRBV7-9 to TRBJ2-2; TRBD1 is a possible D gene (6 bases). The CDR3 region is CASRSRLQGSTGELFF. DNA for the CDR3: TGTGCCAGCAGGTCTAGGTTGCAGGGGTCGACCGGGGAGCTGTTTTTT.